This entry lists 31 T cell receptor beta chains sequenced from one sample in a study of response to subunit inactivated influenza vaccine. Via MiXCR, TCRdb re-called the RT-PCR reads, giving one row per CDR3 protein. The sample consists of around 320,000 distinct CDR3 sequences, approximately 23% of them appearing once. This sample comprised PBMCs from blood, obtained 21 months after vaccination. These receptors all stem from a man aged 50 to 69 who received an inactivated influenza vaccine.

The rearrangement uses TRBV9 and TRBJ2-1, with TRBD1 matching 8 bases. The CDR3 contains 16 residues. V was pared by 2 bases and J by 1 base, with 5 bases of the junction left unmatched. CDR1 and CDR2 (germline): SGDLS, YYNGEE. This CDR3 is CASSVSGDRSYNEQFF. The CDR3 nucleotides read TGTGCCAGCAGCGTGTCAGGGGACAGGTCCTACAATGAGCAGTTCTTC.

This chain connects TRBV30 to TRBJ1-4; D ambiguous. The CDR3 consists of 12 residues. Germline assignment: CDR1 GTSNPN and CDR2 SVGIG (reference sequence). With 0 bases removed from V and 6 bases from J, the gap between germline ends came to 5 bases. For the CDR3, the DNA is TGTGCCTGGAGTGTACGTTATGAAAAACTGTTTTTT. Its protein product is CAWSVRYEKLFF.

The sample holds a few counts of this clonotype. J is TRBJ2-7 and V is TRBV6-5; no clear D. The CDR3 has 13 residues. Germline values: CDR1 MNHEY, CDR2 SVGAGI. Trimming removed 2 bases from V and 4 bases from J, with 9 bases in between. As DNA, the CDR3 is TGTGCCAGCAGTTACCATCTGGGATACGAGCAGTACTTC. It encodes CASSYHLGYEQYF.

This clonotype was seen many times. This chain links TRBV12-3 or TRBV12-4 with TRBJ2-7; 11 bases map to TRBD1. Trimming took 6 bases from V and 2 from J; bases not matched to a gene: 3. The CDR3 runs 14 residues. Here the CDR3 reads CASRPGQGAYEQYF. In nucleotides, the CDR3 is TGTGCCAGCAGACCGGGACAGGGGGCCTACGAGCAGTACTTC.

This clonotype was recorded at least ten times. The chain is built from TRBV29-1 and TRBJ1-4; TRBD1 is a possible D gene (6 bases). CDR1 and CDR2 (germline): SQVTM, ANQGSEA. V dropped 5 bases and J dropped 7 bases, with 14 bases sitting between them. There are 13 residues in the CDR3. DNA for the CDR3: TGCAGCGTTTTGGAACAGGGCGGTGAAAAACTGTTTTTT. This gives the protein CSVLEQGGEKLFF.

The chain recombines TRBV4-3 with TRBJ1-1; 9 positions match TRBD1. The J segment lost 4 bases and the V segment lost 2 bases, leaving 2 bases of the junction unmatched. Per germline, CDR1 LGHNA and CDR2 YSLEER. This CDR3 contains 14 residues. In DNA, the CDR3 is TGCGCCAGCAGCCAAATGACAGGGGGCACTGAAGCTTTCTTT. Its translation: CASSQMTGGTEAFF.

The sample holds many counts of this clonotype. The chain recombines TRBV25-1 with TRBJ1-5, with D unclear. The germline V and J ends were trimmed by 1 base and 7 bases, with 11 bases remaining between them. The V gene's germline CDR1 is MGHDK and CDR2 SYGVNS. This CDR3 is 14 amino acids long. The CDR3 coding sequence is TGTGCCAGCAGTGAATTGCAGGTTGGACAGCCCCAGCATTTT. Translated: CASSELQVGQPQHF.

This clonotype was observed a few times. DNA for the CDR3: TGCAGCGTTGAAGATCTTAAGGGACAGGCCCCCACTCACATGAACACTGAAGCTTTCTTT. The encoded protein is CSVEDLKGQAPTHMNTEAFF. The chain links TRBV29-1 to TRBJ1-1; 8 positions agree with TRBD1. The CDR3 is made up of 20 amino acids. V shed 0 bases and J 0 bases; nucleotides not matched to a gene: 18. Looked up from germline, CDR1 is SQVTM and CDR2 is ANQGSEA. Full variable domain (outside the CDR3, taken from reference TRBV29-1 and TRBJ1-1): SAVISQKPSRDICQRGTSLTIQCQVDSQVTMMFWYRQQPGQSLTLIATANQGSEATYESGFVIDKFPISRPNLTFSTLTVSNMSPEDSSIYLCSVEDLKGQAPTHMNTEAFFGQGTRLTVV.

The sample holds a few counts of this clonotype. The V gene is TRBV6-5, the J gene TRBJ1-1; D is ambiguous. The ends were cut back, 4 bases at V and 3 bases at J, with 12 bases in the middle. Germline V gives CDR1 MNHEY, CDR2 SVGAGI. The CDR3 is made up of 14 amino acids. The CDR3 region has the DNA TGTGCCAGCAGTTTGGGTAGGAGGTACACTGAAGCTTTCTTT. Its protein is CASSLGRRYTEAFF.

The rearrangement links TRBV19 to TRBJ1-2; D unresolved. Germline V gene data show CDR1 as LNHDA and CDR2 as SQIVND (reference sequence). The CDR3 sequence is 16 residues long. Trimming stripped 7 bases from V and 0 bases from J, with 18 bases between. The CDR3 sequence: CASTTNRGMPNYGYTF. CDR3 coding DNA: TGTGCCAGTACCACCAACCGAGGGATGCCTAACTATGGCTACACCTTC.

The rearrangement joins TRBV4-1 to TRBJ2-1, with 9 bases identical to TRBD1. Germline assignment: CDR1 MGHRA and CDR2 YSYEKL. V was pared by 4 bases and J by 6 bases, with 10 bases of the junction left unmatched. This CDR3 region has 16 residues. The CDR3 sequence: CASSPLTGGLGNEQFF. In DNA, the CDR3 is TGCGCCAGCAGCCCGCTGACAGGGGGTCTGGGCAATGAGCAGTTCTTC.

This clonotype appeared a few times. The V and J genes are TRBV12-3 or TRBV12-4 and TRBJ2-7; 7 bases are a match to TRBD1. V trimming: 4 bases; J trimming: 0 bases; junction bases outside the gene matches: 9. The CDR3 has 16 residues. CDR3 bases: TGTGCCAGCAGTTCTACCGTGGACAGGAGCTCCTACGAGCAGTACTTC. This encodes CASSSTVDRSSYEQYF.

This clonotype was picked up a small number of times. The chain couples TRBV4-1 to TRBJ1-4; TRBD1 matches at 7 bases. Germline V gene data show CDR1 as MGHRA and CDR2 as YSYEKL. Losses at the gene ends were 4 bases for V and 0 bases for J; bases not matched to a gene: 8. CDR3 length equals 17 residues. As DNA, the CDR3 is TGCGCCAGCAGCCGCCACGGGACAGCTGCAACTAATGAAAAACTGTTTTTT. This sequence encodes CASSRHGTAATNEKLFF.

The chain combines TRBV3-1 with TRBJ2-5; no clear D. The CDR3 runs to 14 residues. Germline V lookup: CDR1 LGHDT, CDR2 YNNKEL (reference sequence). V gave up 3 bases and J gave up 5 bases, with 13 bases separating them. The CDR3 is CASSQSSRSETQYF. CDR3 nucleotides: TGTGCCAGCAGCCAGTCTTCCAGGTCGGAGACCCAGTACTTC.

This clonotype was counted at least ten times. The chain joins TRBV6-1 to TRBJ1-6; TRBD1 matches 8 bases. The junction had 10 bases not matched to a gene; V was cut back by 6 bases and J by 9 bases. The CDR3 covers 15 residues. The germline V gene has CDR1 MNHNS and CDR2 SASEGT. DNA of the CDR3: TGTGCCAGCAGCCTGATGACAGGGGTGAGTTCACCCCTCCACTTT. It translates to CASSLMTGVSSPLHF.

At least ten counts were recorded for this clonotype. The chain uses TRBV7-2 and TRBJ2-5; 9 nucleotides line up with TRBD2. V trimming: 5 bases; J trimming: 10 bases; junction bases outside the gene matches: 8. This CDR3 is built from 13 residues. Germline V gene sequence: CDR1 SGHTA, CDR2 FQGNSA. The CDR3 loop reads CASSISGGRGQYF. CDR3 sequence (DNA): TGTGCCAGCAGCATTAGCGGGGGTCGGGGCCAGTACTTC.

This clonotype was seen ten or more times. V usage is TRBV21-1 and J usage is TRBJ1-1; the tabulated D call, TRBD1, remains unverified against the DNA. TRBV21-1 is a pseudogene. The CDR3 covers 16 residues. The CDR3 reads CASSKGGTDNDTEAFF. The DNA for the CDR3 is TGTGCCAGCAGCAAGGGGGGGACGGACAATGACACTGAAGCTTTCTTT.

The chain recombines TRBV6-2 or TRBV6-3 with TRBJ1-5; 8 bases are a match to TRBD1. Germline assignment: CDR1 MNHEY and CDR2 SVGEGT. Unmatched junction bases numbered 10, after V lost 0 bases and J lost 0 bases. This CDR3 is built from 19 residues. The CDR3 DNA is TGTGCCAGCAGTTACTCGGTCCGGGACAGGACCTTTAGCAATCAGCCCCAGCATTTT. Amino acids: CASSYSVRDRTFSNQPQHF.

This clonotype was counted only a few times. V is TRBV29-1 and J is TRBJ1-2; weak D call: TRBD1 (6 bases). This CDR3 region has 16 residues. Germline-derived CDR1 and CDR2 are SQVTM and ANQGSEA. V dropped 2 bases and J dropped 0 bases, with 16 bases sitting between them. The CDR3 loop reads CSVEFQGYLANYGYTF. The CDR3 DNA follows: TGCAGCGTTGAATTTCAGGGGTACTTAGCTAACTATGGCTACACCTTC.

This clonotype was counted at least ten times. A read error may produce the germline difference seen at one junction end. This chain uses TRBV7-7 with TRBJ2-2; D gene unclear. The CDR3 contains 14 residues. Germline lookup yields CDR1 SSHAT and CDR2 FNYEAQ (reference sequence). The CDR3 DNA is TGTGCTAGCAGCTCGGCGTGGAACACCGGGGAGCTGTTTTTT. Translated, it gives CASSSAWNTGELFF.

V is TRBV6-1 and J is TRBJ2-7; 8 bases map to TRBD2. V was clipped by 11 bases and J by 0 bases; unmatched bases: 9. CDR3 size: 14 residues. Germline CDR1 reads MNHNS; CDR2 reads SASEGT. In nucleotides, the CDR3 is TGTGCCGCCACCGCAAGCGGGAGCTCCTACGAGCAGTACTTC. Protein: CAATASGSSYEQYF.

The sample holds a few counts of this clonotype. The gene calls are TRBV9 and TRBJ1-2; a weak D match, TRBD1 (6 bases). Germline CDR1 SGDLS, CDR2 YYNGEE. This CDR3 has 13 residues. The V end was cut by 0 bases, the J end by 6 bases, with 9 bases between. CDR3 in amino acids: CASSVAAGDGYTF. CDR3 nucleotides: TGTGCCAGCAGCGTAGCAGCAGGGGATGGCTACACCTTC. The full variable domain, completed using reference TRBV9 and TRBJ1-2, is DSGVTQTPKHLITATGQRVTLRCSPRSGDLSVYWYQQSLDQGLQFLIQYYNGEERAKGNILERFSAQQFPDLHSELNLSSLELGDSALYFCASSVAAGDGYTFGSGTRLTVV.

V is TRBV5-1 and J is TRBJ2-7, with 10 bases that match TRBD1. Germline V gene data show CDR1 as SGHRS and CDR2 as YFSETQ. Losses at the gene ends were 4 bases for V and 4 bases for J; bases not matched to a gene: 8. The CDR3 consists of 15 residues. The CDR3 DNA is TGCGCCAGCAGCGTGGACAGGGGGGCATCTTACGAGCAGTACTTC. Translated: CASSVDRGASYEQYF.

This clonotype appeared a few times. The rearrangement uses TRBV4-2 and TRBJ2-7; D is tentatively TRBD1 or TRBD2 (5 bases each). The CDR3 has 14 amino acids. Deletions cut 7 bases from V and 3 bases from J, with 16 bases between. Germline values: CDR1 LGHNA, CDR2 YNFKEQ. CDR3 loop: CASNRDGGSYEQYF. The CDR3 nucleotides are TGTGCCAGCAACCGGGACGGCGGCAGCTACGAGCAGTACTTC.

V usage is TRBV28 and J usage is TRBJ2-3; no clear D gene. Trimming pared 2 bases from V and 2 bases from J, leaving 14 bases between. This CDR3 spans 16 amino acids. Germline values: CDR1 MDHEN, CDR2 SYDVKM. The CDR3 sequence is CASSLAGPASTDTQYF. Here the CDR3 DNA reads TGTGCCAGCAGTTTAGCCGGGCCGGCATCCACAGATACGCAGTATTTT.

This clonotype was observed a handful of times. The CDR3 coding sequence is TGTGCCACCAGCAGAGGTCAGGGATTCAGCTATGGCTACACCTTC. This codes for CATSRGQGFSYGYTF. The chain employs TRBV15 and TRBJ1-2; tentatively, D is TRBD1 (5 bases). This CDR3 spans 15 amino acids. Germline V gives CDR1 LNHNV, CDR2 YYDKDF (reference sequence). With 1 base removed from V and 4 bases from J, the gap between germline ends came to 13 bases.

This clonotype was found a few times. The chain has TRBV7-2 and TRBJ1-1; D is unclear. V lost 1 base and J 1 base, leaving 10 bases between the germline ends. The CDR3 runs to 15 residues. Per the germline V gene, CDR1 is SGHTA and CDR2 is FQGNSA. Here the CDR3 reads CASSLVALGNTEAFF. Here the CDR3 DNA reads TGTGCCAGCAGCTTAGTGGCGTTGGGGAACACTGAAGCTTTCTTT.

This clonotype occurred many times. The rearrangement links TRBV12-3 or TRBV12-4 to TRBJ1-2; TRBD1 agrees at 7 bases. The CDR3 length is 14 residues. V dropped 6 bases and J dropped 1; count of bases not matched to a gene: 5. The CDR3 reads CASSHSGGNYGYTF. CDR3 DNA sequence: TGTGCCAGCAGCCATTCAGGGGGTAACTATGGCTACACCTTC.

This clonotype occurred a few times. V and J are TRBV7-6 and TRBJ1-4; 7 nucleotides match TRBD1. There are 16 residues in the CDR3. Trimming removed 3 bases from V and 4 bases from J; junction bases left unmatched: 8. The germline V gene has CDR1 SGHVS and CDR2 FNYEAQ. The DNA for the CDR3 is TGTGCCAGCAGCTTGGGACAGAACCGACTTAATGAAAAACTGTTTTTT. It specifies CASSLGQNRLNEKLFF. Looking up the rest from reference TRBV7-6 and TRBJ1-4 gives the full variable domain: GAGVSQSPRYKVTKRGQDVALRCDPISGHVSLYWYRQALGQGPEFLTYFNYEAQQDKSGLPNDRFSAERPEGSISTLTIQRTEQRDSAMYRCASSLGQNRLNEKLFFGSGTQLSVL.

This clonotype was seen a few times. In DNA form, the CDR3 reads TGCAGTGCTAGTTCGGGGCTTTCCTACGAGCAGTACTTC. Translating gives CSASSGLSYEQYF. This sequence joins TRBV20-1 and TRBJ2-7; the D gene could be TRBD1 or TRBD2 (5 bases each). The CDR3 spans 13 residues. CDR1 is DFQATT, CDR2 SNEGSKA, per germline (reference sequence). Trimming left V 3 bases short and J 1 base short, with 10 bases between.

The chain employs TRBV5-1 and TRBJ2-7; D not certain. In germline, CDR1 is SGHRS, CDR2 YFSETQ. With 0 bases removed from V and 4 bases from J, the gap between germline ends came to 11 bases. The CDR3 totals 14 residues. The CDR3 bases are TGCGCCAGCAGCTTGGACCAGACCATTTACGAGCAGTACTTC. This gives the protein CASSLDQTIYEQYF. Looking up the rest from reference TRBV5-1 and TRBJ2-7 gives the full variable domain: KAGVTQTPRYLIKTRGQQVTLSCSPISGHRSVSWYQQTPGQGLQFLFEYFSETQRNKGNFPGRFSGRQFSNSRSEMNVSTLELGDSALYLCASSLDQTIYEQYFGPGTRLTVT.